This is a list of T cell receptor beta chains from one sample in a study of cytomegalovirus exposure and HLA in healthy donors. Clones were sequenced by immunoSEQ multiplex PCR, and TCRdb holds only the in-frame ones, with some missing. The table includes roughly 260,000 clones, around nine tenths detected once. Specimen: PBMCs. The receptors stem from a man aged 18 to 35 in good health and CMV-seronegative. CDR3s include the opening cysteine and the closing phenylalanine or tryptophan. The D gene is left open where the match is weak. The listing skips clone size in some rows; elsewhere it reads once, few, many or a size class.

v_gene	d_gene	len	abundance	j_gene	CDR3aa	CDR3nt
TRBV6-5	NA	13	NA	TRBJ1-2	CASSYTDNYGYTF	TGTGCCAGCAGTTACACTGATAACTATGGCTACACCTTC
TRBV14	TRBD2	16	NA	TRBJ2-1	CASSQASSGSYNEQFF	TGTGCCAGCAGCCAAGCGTCTAGCGGTTCCTACAATGAGCAGTTCTTC
TRBV13	NA	13	once	TRBJ2-1	CASCLVNYNEQFF	TGTGCCAGCTGTCTAGTGAACTACAATGAGCAGTTCTTC
TRBV6-4	TRBD2	16	NA	TRBJ2-2	CASSDSGGTNTGELFF	TGTGCCAGCAGTGACTCGGGGGGGACGAACACCGGGGAGCTGTTTTTT
TRBV27	TRBD1	15	NA	TRBJ1-6	CASSFRTGGDSPLHF	TGTGCCAGCAGTTTCCGGACAGGGGGTGATTCACCCCTCCACTTT
TRBV19	NA	12	NA	TRBJ1-2	CASASRGYGYTF	TGTGCCAGTGCGTCCCGCGGCTATGGCTACACCTTC
TRBV7-2	TRBD1	16	NA	TRBJ1-1	CASSLDAPGTGGAAFF	TGTGCCAGCAGCTTAGACGCCCCCGGGACAGGGGGCGCAGCTTTCTTT
TRBV6-6	NA	11	few	TRBJ2-7	CASSGGYEQYF	TGTGCCAGCAGTGGAGGCTACGAGCAGTACTTC
TRBV27	NA	14	NA	TRBJ2-3	CASSAHVIPDTQYF	TGTGCCAGCAGTGCGCATGTTATCCCAGATACGCAGTATTTT
TRBV6-5	NA	16	few	TRBJ2-7	CASSYSRNVVSYEQYF	TGTGCCAGCAGTTACTCGAGGAACGTCGTATCCTACGAGCAGTACTTC
TRBV6-5	NA	16	NA	TRBJ2-2	CASSYSIGGVAGELFF	TGTGCCAGCAGTTACTCGATAGGGGGGGTGGCCGGGGAGCTGTTTTTT
TRBV7-8	TRBD1	13	NA	TRBJ1-1	CASSPRGPTEAFF	TGTGCCAGCAGCCCCAGGGGGCCCACTGAAGCTTTCTTT
TRBV28	NA	14	once	TRBJ1-6	CASSLYGGDSPLHF	TGTGCCAGCAGTTTGTACGGAGGGGATTCACCCCTCCACTTT
TRBV2	TRBD2	18	NA	TRBJ2-4	CASRARLAGDRAKNIQYF	TGTGCCAGCAGAGCTAGACTAGCGGGAGATAGGGCCAAAAACATTCAGTACTTC
TRBV5-6	TRBD1	15	few	TRBJ2-5	CASSPQGARRETQYF	TGTGCCAGCAGCCCACAGGGGGCGAGGAGAGAGACCCAGTACTTC
TRBV7-3	NA	13	NA	TRBJ2-5	CASSQLPKETQYF	TGTGCCAGCAGCCAACTTCCTAAAGAGACCCAGTACTTC
TRBV13	NA	16	NA	TRBJ2-7	CASSSRWGDRTYEQYF	TGTGCCAGCAGCTCGAGATGGGGGGATCGCACCTACGAGCAGTACTTC
TRBV7-9	NA	14	NA	TRBJ1-5	CASSLVGGNQPQHF	TGTGCCAGCAGCTTAGTTGGAGGGAATCAGCCCCAGCATTTT
TRBV30	NA	12	few	TRBJ2-7	CAWSHGAYEQYF	TGTGCCTGGAGCCACGGGGCCTACGAGCAGTACTTC
TRBV6-5	NA	15	NA	TRBJ2-5	CASSPTPGVQETQYF	TGTGCCAGCAGCCCGACCCCGGGGGTCCAAGAGACCCAGTACTTC
TRBV7-2	TRBD2	15	NA	TRBJ2-5	CASSLGGTSTETQYF	TGTGCCAGCAGCTTAGGTGGGACTAGCACGGAGACCCAGTACTTC
TRBV4-3	NA	14	NA	TRBJ1-2	CASSQDAQMDGYTF	TGCGCCAGCAGCCAAGATGCCCAGATGGATGGCTACACCTTC
TRBV12-5	NA	12	NA	TRBJ2-1	CASGRPAYEQFF	TGTGCTAGTGGTCGCCCCGCGTATGAGCAGTTCTTC
TRBV7-8	NA	17	NA	TRBJ2-7	CASSLVFLRQNLYEQYF	TGTGCCAGCAGCTTAGTTTTTCTTCGACAAAACCTCTACGAGCAGTACTTC
TRBV5-4	TRBD1	18	NA	TRBJ2-2	CASSDGTGGRGGLRELFF	TGTGCCAGCAGCGACGGGACAGGGGGCAGGGGGGGCCTGAGGGAGCTGTTTTTT
TRBV7-9	TRBD2	13	once	TRBJ2-5	CASSTTGGETQYF	TGTGCCAGCAGCACCACCGGGGGGGAGACCCAGTACTTC
TRBV5-4	NA	15	NA	TRBJ2-7	CASSLGEGNSYEQYF	TGTGCCAGCAGCTTGGGTGAGGGAAACTCCTACGAGCAGTACTTC
TRBV2	TRBD2	14	NA	TRBJ2-3	CASSVLAGADTQYF	TGTGCCAGCAGTGTACTAGCGGGAGCGGATACGCAGTATTTT
TRBV12-2	NA	15	NA	TRBJ2-7	CASRRIRDRAYEQYF	TGTGCAAGTCGCAGAATCCGGGACAGGGCCTACGAGCAGTACTTC
TRBV29-1	TRBD1	13	NA	TRBJ2-3	CSVGAGGVDTQYF	TGCAGCGTTGGGGCAGGGGGTGTAGATACGCAGTATTTT
TRBV7-3	NA	13	NA	TRBJ2-3	CASSSTSTDTQYF	TGTGCCAGCAGCTCGACTAGCACAGATACGCAGTATTTT
TRBV10-3	TRBD1	14	once	TRBJ1-6	CAISDPLQGSPLHF	TGTGCCATCAGTGATCCGTTACAGGGGTCACCCCTCCACTTT
TRBV7-6	TRBD2	15	NA	TRBJ2-3	CASSGTSGTTDTQYF	TGTGCCAGCAGCGGGACTAGCGGGACCACAGATACGCAGTATTTT
TRBV4-1	TRBD1	15	NA	TRBJ2-1	CASKPPGQLNNEQFF	TGCGCCAGCAAACCCCCGGGACAGCTAAACAATGAGCAGTTCTTC
TRBV28	NA	13	few	TRBJ1-6	CASRPLGSPPLHF	TGTGCCAGCAGACCACTGGGGAGTCCACCCCTCCACTTT
TRBV6-1	NA	15	once	TRBJ2-3	CASCRGAAHTDTQYF	TGTGCCAGCTGTCGTGGGGCGGCACACACAGATACGCAGTATTTT
TRBV6-5	NA	13	NA	TRBJ1-4	CASSPVGGEKLFF	TGTGCCAGCAGCCCCGTGGGGGGGGAAAAACTGTTTTTT
TRBV30	TRBD2	14	NA	TRBJ2-2	CATRGLAGIGELFF	TGTGCCACCCGAGGACTAGCGGGAATCGGGGAGCTGTTTTTT
TRBV30	NA	13	NA	TRBJ2-1	CAWQAELGNEQFF	TGTGCCTGGCAAGCGGAGCTTGGGAATGAGCAGTTCTTC
TRBV28	NA	14	NA	TRBJ1-5	CASSSRVSNQPQHF	TGTGCCAGCAGTTCTAGAGTTAGCAATCAGCCCCAGCATTTT
TRBV28	NA	17	NA	TRBJ1-3	CASSGLMNGVGLNTIYF	TGTGCCAGCAGTGGTTTGATGAACGGGGTCGGGTTGAACACCATATATTTT
TRBV27	NA	14	NA	TRBJ2-7	CASSAQQGYDEQYF	TGTGCCAGCAGTGCACAGCAGGGGTACGACGAGCAGTACTTC